This TCR beta chain is drawn from a study of vaccination and CD4 T cells after COVID-19. Study overall: Overlapping spike peptides served as the stimulus for the cells. These peptides came from SARS-CoV-2 and from the common cold coronaviruses HCoV-NL63, HCoV-OC43 and HCoV-229E. Cultures acting as controls obtained a CEFX pool, an HIV-1 Nef pool, or no peptide.

This clonotype has just a few counts. Its matching antigen is unknown. Treatment meaning: approximately nine-day PBMC culture with coronavirus spike peptide pools or control peptides (ViraFEST assay). The unexposed donor gave CD4+ T cells before the COVID-19 pandemic (2011-2018). Expanded clonotypes were found by TCR sequencing after peptide-pool stimulation (ViraFEST). Fresh IL-2 medium replaced half the culture medium on days 3 and 7. V dropped 5 bases and J dropped 4; count of bases not matched to a gene: 2. Looked up from germline, CDR1 is LNHDA and CDR2 is SQIVND (reference sequence). The CDR3 runs to 13 residues. An Oncomine TCR Beta short-read assay was used to sequence the DNA from cultured CD4+ T cells. The authors extracted genomic DNA from cultured CD4+ T cells. One entry per CDR3 protein results from TCRdb running MiXCR on the PCR reads. The sample lists over 9,000 distinct CDR3 sequences, 30% to 40% occurring once.

The chain joins TRBV19 to TRBJ1-5, with 7 bases lining up with TRBD1. Sequencing was performed on CD4+ T cells from blood, cultured in vitro. This TCR was sampled from a human donor in good health. The CDR3 DNA sequence: TGTGCCAGTAGTCCGACAGGGAATCAGCCCCAGCATTTT. Translated: CASSPTGNQPQHF.